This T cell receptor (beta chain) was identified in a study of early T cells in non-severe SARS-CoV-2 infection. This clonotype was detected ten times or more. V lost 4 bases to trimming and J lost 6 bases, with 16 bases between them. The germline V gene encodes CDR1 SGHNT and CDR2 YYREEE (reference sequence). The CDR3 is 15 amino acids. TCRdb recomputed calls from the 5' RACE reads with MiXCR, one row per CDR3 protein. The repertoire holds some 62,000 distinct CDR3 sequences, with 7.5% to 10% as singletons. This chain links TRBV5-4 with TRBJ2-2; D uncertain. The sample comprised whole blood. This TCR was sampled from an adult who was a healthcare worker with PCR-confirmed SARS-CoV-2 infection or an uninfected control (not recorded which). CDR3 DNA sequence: TGTGCCAGCAGCCCACCTTGGGCAACCCCCGGGGAGCTGTTTTTT. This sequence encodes CASSPPWATPGELFF.